Each of the 25 T cell receptor beta chains below was sequenced from the same sample in a study of T-cell memory formation after mild COVID-19. A single record per CDR3 protein comes from TCRdb applying MiXCR to the 5' RACE reads. The sample has around 450,000 distinct CDR3 sequences; less than 25% are singletons. Sequencing was performed on PBMCs or a T cell subset sorted from them (not recorded which). The receptors shown here come from an adult woman who had mild COVID-19 (a few samples of this study predate the infection). Cell type and time point are not known.

This rearrangement joins TRBV11-2 to TRBJ1-2; D uncertain. The V end was cut by 0 bases, the J end by 4 bases, with 9 bases between. This CDR3 is built from 14 residues. Per the germline V gene, CDR1 is SGHAT and CDR2 is FQNNGV. The CDR3 DNA follows: TGTGCCAGCAGCTTAGACCCCACCCTCTATGGCTACACCTTC. It translates to CASSLDPTLYGYTF.

The gene calls are TRBV6-2 or TRBV6-3 and TRBJ1-1; D is undetermined. The V end lost 6 bases, the J end lost 5 bases, and 16 bases lay between the germline ends. Germline CDR1 MNHEY, CDR2 SVGEGT. The length of the CDR3 is 14 residues. In DNA, the CDR3 is TGTGCCAGCAGACCACCGACCCGACAAACTGAAGCTTTCTTT. Its translation is CASRPPTRQTEAFF.

This chain connects TRBV10-3 to TRBJ1-2, with D tentatively TRBD1 (5 bases). Trimming removed 2 bases from V and 3 bases from J, with 7 bases in between. The CDR3 extends over 13 amino acids. The germline V gene encodes CDR1 ENHRY and CDR2 SYGVKD. Here the CDR3 DNA reads TGTGCCATCAGTGAGGAACAGGACTATGGCTACACCTTC. This sequence encodes CAISEEQDYGYTF.

DNA for the CDR3: TGTGCCAGTAAAGTACAGAGTGGGGCCAACGTCCTGACTTTC. Residues: CASKVQSGANVLTF. The rearrangement uses TRBV19 and TRBJ2-6, with D hard to call. The V gene lost 7 bases and the J gene lost 3 bases, with 10 bases spanning the gap. The CDR3 is made up of 14 amino acids. The germline V gene has CDR1 LNHDA and CDR2 SQIVND (reference sequence). Combining the CDR3 with reference TRBV19 and TRBJ2-6 gives the whole variable domain DGGITQSPKYLFRKEGQNVTLSCEQNLNHDAMYWYRQDPGQGLRLIYYSQIVNDFQKGDIAEGYSVSREKKESFPLTVTSAQKNPTAFYLCASKVQSGANVLTFGAGSRLTVL.

This clonotype was seen a handful of times. This sequence joins TRBV20-1 and TRBJ1-1; D possibly corresponds to TRBD1 (5 bases). The CDR3 runs to 12 residues. The V gene lost 1 base and the J gene lost 3 bases, with 6 bases spanning the gap. Per the germline V gene, CDR1 is DFQATT and CDR2 is SNEGSKA (reference sequence). The chain's CDR3 is CSARGQHTEAFF. In DNA, the CDR3 is TGCAGTGCTAGAGGACAGCACACTGAAGCTTTCTTT.

The chain uses TRBV7-2 and TRBJ2-3; D is unclear. With 7 bases removed from V and 6 bases from J, the gap between germline ends came to 20 bases. Per germline, CDR1 SGHTA and CDR2 FQGNSA. The CDR3 has 15 residues. The CDR3 nucleotides read TGTGCCAGCACCTCAGGCCCGCGCCATGGGGATACGCAGTATTTT. Residues: CASTSGPRHGDTQYF. Drawing the rest from reference TRBV7-2 and TRBJ2-3, the complete variable domain is GAGVSQSPSNKVTEKGKDVELRCDPISGHTALYWYRQSLGQGLEFLIYFQGNSAPDKSGLPSDRFSAERTGGSVSTLTIQRTQQEDSAVYLCASTSGPRHGDTQYFGPGTRLTVL.

V is TRBV11-1 and J is TRBJ2-2; the match to TRBD2 covers 7 bases. Germline values: CDR1 SGHAT, CDR2 FQDESV (reference sequence). V lost 5 bases, J lost 7 bases, and 16 bases stayed unmatched. CDR3 size: 17 residues. CDR3 in DNA: TGTGCCAGCAGCCTACCCATCTCGGGCGGGAGAGACGGGGAGCTGTTTTTT. It yields the protein CASSLPISGGRDGELFF.

There are a few counts of this clonotype. This chain joins TRBV5-1 and TRBJ1-1; 10 positions match TRBD1. The CDR3 is 16 amino acids. The germline V gene encodes CDR1 SGHRS and CDR2 YFSETQ. V was clipped by 0 bases and J by 1 base; unmatched bases: 3. CDR3: CASSLARTGGNTEAFF. The DNA for the CDR3 is TGCGCCAGCAGCTTGGCCAGGACAGGGGGGAACACTGAAGCTTTCTTT. Based on the CDR3 plus reference TRBV5-1 and TRBJ1-1, the full variable domain is KAGVTQTPRYLIKTRGQQVTLSCSPISGHRSVSWYQQTPGQGLQFLFEYFSETQRNKGNFPGRFSGRQFSNSRSEMNVSTLELGDSALYLCASSLARTGGNTEAFFGQGTRLTVV.

This clonotype was seen only a few times. The chain joins TRBV6-5 to TRBJ1-3, with D possibly TRBD1 on 5 matching bases. CDR1 MNHEY and CDR2 SVGAGI come from the germline V gene. Trimming removed 0 bases from V and 0 bases from J, with 18 bases in between. The CDR3 totals 19 residues. The CDR3 DNA is TGTGCCAGCAGTTACTCCGGCCCGGACACGCACTTCTCTGGAAACACCATATATTTT. Translation: CASSYSGPDTHFSGNTIYF.

V gene TRBV5-6 combines with J gene TRBJ2-7; D ambiguous. The CDR3 loop spans 15 amino acids. Per the germline V gene, CDR1 is SGHDT and CDR2 is YYEEEE. Trimming took off 2 bases at V and 6 bases at J, with 18 bases between the two ends. CDR3 DNA sequence: TGTGCCAGCAGCTTATCCGGATTAAGTTTGCTCGAGCAGTACTTC. Its translation: CASSLSGLSLLEQYF.

This rearrangement joins TRBV7-9 to TRBJ1-3, with D unresolved. The CDR3 is 16 residues long. V shed 1 base and J shed 4 bases, with 14 bases lying between them. The germline gives CDR1 SEHNR, CDR2 FQNEAQ (reference sequence). Here the CDR3 DNA reads TGTGCCAGCAGCTTAGTACCGGCGGTATCCGGAAACACCATATATTTT. The encoded protein is CASSLVPAVSGNTIYF. The whole variable domain, filled in from reference TRBV7-9 and TRBJ1-3, reads DTGVSQNPRHKITKRGQNVTFRCDPISEHNRLYWYRQTLGQGPEFLTYFQNEAQLEKSRLLSDRFSAERPKGSFSTLEIQRTEQGDSAMYLCASSLVPAVSGNTIYFGEGSWLTVV.

This clonotype was seen a handful of times. This sequence joins TRBV5-1 and TRBJ1-2; the match to TRBD1 covers 8 bases. V lost 0 bases and J lost 0; bases outside the gene matches: 10. CDR3 size: 18 residues. CDR1 is SGHRS, CDR2 YFSETQ, per germline. Here the CDR3 reads CASSLVWDRSNANYGYTF. The CDR3 DNA reads as TGCGCCAGCAGCTTGGTCTGGGACAGGAGTAACGCTAACTATGGCTACACCTTC. Together with reference TRBV5-1 and TRBJ1-2, the CDR3 gives the full variable domain: KAGVTQTPRYLIKTRGQQVTLSCSPISGHRSVSWYQQTPGQGLQFLFEYFSETQRNKGNFPGRFSGRQFSNSRSEMNVSTLELGDSALYLCASSLVWDRSNANYGYTFGSGTRLTVV.

The rearrangement links TRBV7-6 to TRBJ2-5; D tentatively fits TRBD1 or TRBD2 (5 bases each). V lost 5 bases and J lost 3, with 22 bases in between. Germline V CDR1 and CDR2: SGHVS, FNYEAQ. CDR3 size: 17 residues. The CDR3 DNA sequence: TGTGCCAGCAGCCCCCATCCTCCGGGACCGACGAAAGAGACCCAGTACTTC. It translates to CASSPHPPGPTKETQYF.

This chain links TRBV20-1 with TRBJ1-5; tentatively, D is TRBD1 (5 bases). The CDR3 has 17 amino acids. Germline CDR1 is DFQATT and CDR2 is SNEGSKA (reference sequence). Trimming stripped 3 bases from V and 7 bases from J, with 25 bases between. The CDR3 region has the DNA TGCAGTGCTAGCTTCTCATGGGGACCTTCTGCTCCCCAGCCCCAGCATTTT. This codes for CSASFSWGPSAPQPQHF.

The sample holds a few counts of this clonotype. The DNA of the CDR3 is TGTGCCAGCAGCCCCAACCAGGGTTATGGCTACACCTTC. Encoded protein: CASSPNQGYGYTF. The gene calls are TRBV9 and TRBJ1-2; D is possibly TRBD1 (5 bases). With 4 bases removed from V and 5 bases from J, the gap between germline ends came to 12 bases. The CDR3 has 13 amino acids. Germline V gene data show CDR1 as SGDLS and CDR2 as YYNGEE.

J is TRBJ2-2 and V is TRBV7-6; TRBD2 matches 15 bases. This CDR3 has 18 residues. Germline values: CDR1 SGHVS, CDR2 FNYEAQ. V lost 4 bases, J lost 4 bases, and 7 bases stayed unmatched. The CDR3: CASSSGLAGGPSTGELFF. CDR3 nucleotides: TGTGCCAGCAGCTCCGGACTAGCGGGAGGGCCGTCCACCGGGGAGCTGTTTTTT.

This chain links TRBV7-2 with TRBJ2-7; D may be TRBD1 (6 bases). CDR1 and CDR2 (germline): SGHTA, FQGNSA. Trimming cost V 6 bases and J 2 bases, with 14 bases left between them. The CDR3 extends over 14 amino acids. In DNA, the CDR3 is TGTGCCAGCAGACCGTCCAGGGGCGCCTACGAGCAGTACTTC. Translation: CASRPSRGAYEQYF.

The gene calls are TRBV6-4 and TRBJ2-6; D unresolved. The CDR3 is 16 amino acids. Trimming removed 2 bases from V and 4 bases from J, with 12 bases in between. Germline lookup yields CDR1 MRHNA and CDR2 SNTAGT. The CDR3, as DNA: TGTGCCAGCAGTGACGAGATGAGCACAGGGGCCAACGTCCTGACTTTC. This codes for CASSDEMSTGANVLTF.

The J gene is TRBJ2-5, the V gene TRBV7-9, with 8 bases fitting TRBD2. This CDR3 has 14 amino acids. Germline loops: CDR1 SEHNR, CDR2 FQNEAQ (reference sequence). V dropped 5 bases and J dropped 4; count of bases not matched to a gene: 6. In DNA, the CDR3 is TGTGCCAGCAGCCCCACGGGGGGGGCAGAGACCCAGTACTTC. Its protein product is CASSPTGGAETQYF.

This clonotype was seen repeatedly, ten times or more. This chain joins TRBV18 and TRBJ2-2; no definite D call. There are 12 residues in the CDR3. The germline gives CDR1 KGHSH, CDR2 LQKENI. Trimming took off 6 bases at V and 3 bases at J, with 5 bases between the two ends. Written as DNA, the CDR3 is TGTGCCAGCTCGCAATACACCGGGGAGCTGTTTTTT. Encoded protein: CASSQYTGELFF.

The sample holds many counts of this clonotype. One junction end disagrees with the germline gene, perhaps due to a read error. The gene calls are TRBV20-1 and TRBJ2-7; possibly TRBD2 for D (6 bases). CDR1 DFQATT and CDR2 SNEGSKA come from the germline V gene (reference sequence). The CDR3 is 13 residues long. CDR3 residues: CSARMAGLYVQYF. The CDR3 coding sequence is TGCAGTGCTAGAATGGCGGGACTGTACGTGCAGTACTTC.

The CDR3 sequence: CATAVAGPYNEQFF. The CDR3 DNA reads as TGTGCCACCGCCGTAGCGGGACCATACAATGAGCAGTTCTTC. The chain uses TRBV27 and TRBJ2-1; 8 nucleotides line up with TRBD2. CDR1 and CDR2 from the germline V gene are MNHEY and SMNVEV (reference sequence). V was pared by 10 bases and J by 4 bases, with 9 bases of the junction left unmatched. This CDR3 has 14 residues.

This chain uses TRBV4-1 with TRBJ2-5; 9 nucleotides agree with TRBD1. CDR3 length equals 15 residues. CDR1 is MGHRA and CDR2 is YSYEKL in the germline V gene. With 4 bases clipped from V and 5 bases from J, the junction kept 8 bases outside the gene matches. As DNA, the CDR3 is TGCGCCAGCAGCCCCCGGGACAGGGCCGGTGAGACCCAGTACTTC. It codes for CASSPRDRAGETQYF.

The chain couples TRBV6-5 to TRBJ2-3; 8 bases map to TRBD1. CDR1 is MNHEY and CDR2 is SVGAGI in the germline V gene. The CDR3 runs to 14 residues. The J segment lost 3 bases and the V segment lost 6 bases, leaving 5 bases of the junction unmatched. The CDR3 loop is CASRSQGATDTQYF. CDR3 in DNA: TGTGCCAGCAGATCGCAGGGGGCGACAGATACGCAGTATTTT.

The gene calls are TRBV24-1 and TRBJ2-3; D is unresolved. V dropped 6 bases and J dropped 6 bases, with 9 bases sitting between them. Per germline, CDR1 KGHDR and CDR2 SFDVKD. CDR3 length equals 12 residues. The CDR3 bases are TGTGCCACCAGTCGACCCGGGGATACGCAGTATTTT. Translation: CATSRPGDTQYF.